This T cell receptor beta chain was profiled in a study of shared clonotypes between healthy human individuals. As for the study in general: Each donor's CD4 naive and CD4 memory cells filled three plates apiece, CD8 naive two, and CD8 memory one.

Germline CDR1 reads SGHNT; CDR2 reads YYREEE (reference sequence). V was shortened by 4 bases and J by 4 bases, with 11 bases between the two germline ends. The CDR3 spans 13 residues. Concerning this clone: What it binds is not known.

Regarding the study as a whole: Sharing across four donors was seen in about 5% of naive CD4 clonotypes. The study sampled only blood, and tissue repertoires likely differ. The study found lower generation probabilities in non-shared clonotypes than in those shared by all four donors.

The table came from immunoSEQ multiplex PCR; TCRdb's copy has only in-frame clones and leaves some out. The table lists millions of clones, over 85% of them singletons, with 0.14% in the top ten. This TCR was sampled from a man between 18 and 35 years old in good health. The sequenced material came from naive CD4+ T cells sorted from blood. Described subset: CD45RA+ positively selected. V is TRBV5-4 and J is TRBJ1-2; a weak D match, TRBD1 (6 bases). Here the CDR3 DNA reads TGTGCCAGCAGCCCGGACAGTTTCTATGGCTACACCTTC. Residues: CASSPDSFYGYTF.